This T cell receptor (beta chain) emerged from a study of cytomegalovirus exposure and HLA in healthy donors. V lost 2 bases and J 2 bases, leaving 6 bases between the germline ends. The CDR3 is made up of 14 amino acids. CDR1 LNHDA and CDR2 SQIVND come from the germline V gene (reference sequence). This clone was seen just once. The antigen is undetermined. Libraries were prepared by immunoSEQ multiplex PCR; TCRdb keeps only in-frame clonotypes and omits some of them. The sample holds tens of thousands of clones, around 94% seen once. Overall study findings and caveats: Confirmation in vitro established that a few CMV-associated chains were specific for CMV antigens. First-cohort TCR clusters tended to co-occur in the 130 or so validation repertoires, a later analysis found. Using the classifier, cytomegalovirus status was reportedly diagnosed with high specificity and sensitivity.

This TCR was recovered from a man aged 18 to 30 in good health and CMV-seropositive. Sequencing used PBMCs. The chain is built from TRBV19 and TRBJ1-4; D is unclear. This CDR3 reads CASSIQSTNEKLFF. In nucleotides, the CDR3 is TGTGCCAGTAGTATACAGTCGACTAATGAAAAACTGTTTTTT.